The 10 T cell receptor beta chains in this list originate from one sample, sequenced in a study of healthy donors' naive CD4 and CD8 T cells. Each TCR library used roughly 490 ng of total RNA and a linear amplification protocol. MiXCR, run by TCRdb on the reads, gives a single entry per CDR3 protein. The table includes 150,000 to 200,000 distinct CDR3 sequences, over 60% detected once. The sample consisted of naive CD4+ and CD8+ T cells sorted from blood, pooled from several donors. These receptors all come from a pool of human donors in good health; the sample pools cells from several healthy donors.

V is TRBV5-4 and J is TRBJ2-7; 11 nucleotides match TRBD2. CDR1 SGHNT and CDR2 YYREEE come from the germline V gene (reference sequence). V lost 4 bases to trimming and J lost 2 bases; unmatched junction nucleotides: 8. This CDR3 is 16 amino acids long. CDR3 protein: CASSEGLADLTYEQYF. The CDR3 nucleotides read TGTGCCAGCAGCGAGGGACTAGCGGACCTAACCTACGAGCAGTACTTC.

The V gene is TRBV6-5, the J gene TRBJ2-7; the D gene is possibly TRBD1 (6 bases). The V end lost 2 bases, the J end lost 3 bases, and 14 bases lay between the germline ends. This CDR3 is 15 amino acids long. Germline V lookup: CDR1 MNHEY, CDR2 SVGAGI. CDR3 protein: CASSYGSGHLYEQYF. CDR3 in DNA: TGTGCCAGCAGTTACGGTTCGGGACACCTCTACGAGCAGTACTTC.

This clonotype showed up just a few times. The J gene is TRBJ2-7, the V gene TRBV27; no firm D call. Trimming pared 4 bases from V and 3 bases from J, leaving 10 bases between. Germline CDR1 MNHEY, CDR2 SMNVEV (reference sequence). The CDR3 extends over 13 amino acids. The CDR3 DNA sequence: TGTGCCAGCAGTTATTCACCGGACTACGAGCAGTACTTC. Protein product: CASSYSPDYEQYF.

The chain couples TRBV19 to TRBJ2-1; tentatively, D is TRBD2 (5 bases). Germline V lookup: CDR1 LNHDA, CDR2 SQIVND (reference sequence). The CDR3 has 16 amino acids. Trimming pared 5 bases from V and 0 bases from J, leaving 14 bases between. As DNA, the CDR3 is TGTGCCAGTAGTGGGTCGCCGGGAAGCTCCTACAATGAGCAGTTCTTC. Translated, it gives CASSGSPGSSYNEQFF.

The chain has TRBV19 and TRBJ1-2; D ambiguous. The CDR3 length is 14 residues. The germline V gene has CDR1 LNHDA and CDR2 SQIVND (reference sequence). Trimming stripped 2 bases from V and 2 bases from J, with 9 bases between. The CDR3 protein is CASSISYENYGYTF. CDR3 DNA: TGTGCCAGTAGTATATCATACGAAAACTATGGCTACACCTTC.

The chain recombines TRBV27 with TRBJ1-6; D unresolved. Trimming pared 7 bases from V and 6 bases from J, leaving 16 bases between. Germline V gives CDR1 MNHEY, CDR2 SMNVEV (reference sequence). This CDR3 comprises 15 residues. In nucleotides, the CDR3 is TGTGCCAGCACCGTGACGACGGGCCCTAATTCACCCCTCCACTTT. Encoded protein: CASTVTTGPNSPLHF.

The gene calls are TRBV12-3 or TRBV12-4 and TRBJ2-3; the D is unclear. V shed 6 bases and J shed 4 bases, with 17 bases lying between them. This CDR3 comprises 15 residues. The CDR3, as DNA: TGTGCCAGCAGAAAAAGTATGGGCATTGCAGATACGCAGTATTTT. Translated, it gives CASRKSMGIADTQYF.

This chain uses TRBV6-5 with TRBJ1-5; perhaps TRBD1 as D (6 bases). Trimming removed 7 bases from V and 5 bases from J, with 15 bases in between. This CDR3 region has 14 residues. Germline CDR1 is MNHEY and CDR2 is SVGAGI. CDR3 coding DNA: TGTGCCAGCACCAGGGGCCGGAAAGATCAGCCCCAGCATTTT. It is translated as CASTRGRKDQPQHF.

The V and J genes are TRBV7-9 and TRBJ2-7; weak D call: TRBD2 (6 bases). Germline loops: CDR1 SEHNR, CDR2 FQNEAQ (reference sequence). Trimming took off 5 bases at V and 4 bases at J, with 15 bases between the two ends. The CDR3 runs to 14 residues. CDR3 sequence reads: CASSPAPGVYEQYF. In DNA, the CDR3 is TGTGCCAGCAGCCCAGCCCCGGGAGTGTACGAGCAGTACTTC.

The rearrangement links TRBV27 to TRBJ2-7; D uncertain. V gave up 4 bases and J gave up 2 bases, with 9 bases separating them. The CDR3 length is 13 residues. Germline CDR1 MNHEY, CDR2 SMNVEV (reference sequence). The CDR3 reads CASSWGGTYEQYF. The CDR3 bases are TGTGCCAGCAGTTGGGGTGGAACCTACGAGCAGTACTTC.